Below, one T cell receptor beta chain is given with its context. These data are taken from a study of blood T cell repertoires in COVID-19. Original methodology: Nucleated cell counts were estimated from reference gene primer amplification. Some clones are missing from TCRdb's copy, which holds only in-frame ones; the method was immunoSEQ multiplex PCR. The V and J calls and clone size come from that table; D and trimming were worked out from the DNA. Among roughly 100,000 clones listed, around 81% were seen once. The CDR3 has 12 residues. Germline V gene data show CDR1 as SNHLY and CDR2 as FYNNEI. Trimming removed 5 bases from V and 2 bases from J, with 7 bases in between.

The J gene is TRBJ2-7, the V gene TRBV2; D is possibly TRBD2 (5 bases). What was sequenced was peripheral blood. The clonotype was recovered from a man in his 60s with acute or convalescent COVID-19. CDR3: CASSLAAYEQYF. The CDR3 DNA follows: TGTGCCAGCAGTCTAGCCGCCTACGAGCAGTACTTC.